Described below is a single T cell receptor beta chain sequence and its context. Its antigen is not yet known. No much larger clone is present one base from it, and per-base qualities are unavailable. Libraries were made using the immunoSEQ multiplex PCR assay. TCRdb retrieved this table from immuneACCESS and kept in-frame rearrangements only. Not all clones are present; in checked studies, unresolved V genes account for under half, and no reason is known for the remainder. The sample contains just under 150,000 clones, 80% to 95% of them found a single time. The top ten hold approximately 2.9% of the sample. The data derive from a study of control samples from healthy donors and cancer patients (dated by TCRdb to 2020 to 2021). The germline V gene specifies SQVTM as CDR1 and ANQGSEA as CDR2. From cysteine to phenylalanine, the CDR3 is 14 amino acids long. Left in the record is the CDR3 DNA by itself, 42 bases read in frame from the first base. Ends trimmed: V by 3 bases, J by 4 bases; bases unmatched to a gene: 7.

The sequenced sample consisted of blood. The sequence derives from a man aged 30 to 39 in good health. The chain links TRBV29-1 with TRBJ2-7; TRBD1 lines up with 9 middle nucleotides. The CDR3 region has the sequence CSVDLETGGYEQYF. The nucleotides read TGCAGCGTTGATCTTGAGACAGGGGGGTACGAGCAGTACTTC.